This TCR beta chain was captured in a study of shared clonotypes between healthy human individuals (dated by TCRdb to 2018 to 2021). General notes on the study: Three men and a couple of women, aged 18 to 49 years, made up the cohort. Per donor, three plates each were used for CD4 naive and CD4 memory, two for CD8 naive, and one for CD8 memory. The study deeply sequenced blood TCR repertoires of about 5 healthy adults to estimate repertoire size and the extent of clonotype sharing between individuals. Libraries were prepared and TCR repertoires were sequenced by different laboratories using diverse techniques, in order to increase sequencing depth and limit assay-specific biases. Per donor, leukapheresis produced somewhere between about 0.9 and 9 billion PBMCs.

Donors were healthy HIV-negative adults with no recently reported acute infections or vaccinations. All donors were Caucasian adults living in Nashville, Tennessee, USA. CD4+ T cells were enriched by magnetic negative selection, after which naive cells were positively selected on CD45RA and the negative fraction was taken as the memory subset. After blood collection by leukapheresis, PBMCs were isolated using Ficoll-Histopaque density gradient centrifugation and then cryopreserved in the vapor phase of liquid nitrogen. Purity and quantity of every magnetically sorted T cell population were checked by analytical flow cytometry. Genomic DNA was isolated from every sorted fraction and measured by UV absorbance on a Nanodrop 2000c. Spanning cysteine to phenylalanine, the CDR3 consists of 12 amino acids. Solely the CDR3 DNA is kept, with 36 bases framed from the first base. V gives up 3 bases and J gives up 4 bases, and the segment between their germline ends measures 6 bases. Taken from the germline V gene, the CDR1 and CDR2 loops are SGHDN and FVKESK.

Using the deep immunoSEQ assay, TCR CDR3 regions were amplified from genomic DNA by multiplex PCR. For each cell subset, the extracted genomic DNA was distributed evenly across all wells of several immunoSEQ 96-well plates, and each plate served as one replicate. For sorted subsets, around 0.2 ug of genomic DNA, equivalent to roughly 33,000 T cell genomes, went into each replicate PCR. Purified libraries were quantified with a Qubit 3.0 fluorometer, sized on a Bioanalyzer 2100, and re-quantified with the KAPA Library Quantification kit. Every immunoSEQ 96-well plate was sequenced on a dedicated single-read 150-cycle Illumina NextSeq 550 flow cell. In the paper's pipeline: Because the immunoSEQ output included only junctional sequences and no quality scores, the filtering could not be the same as the filtering used for full-length reads. To assign V/J genes and CDR3, sequences were annotated against IMGT germline references using PyIR, a Python wrapper for IgBLAST v1.9. Reads were removed for weak V/J assignments (E-value above 1e-6), missing CDR3, stop codons, out-of-frame junctions, or ambiguous translated residues. A V3J clonotype was defined by an identical inferred V gene, J gene, and CDR3 amino acid sequence. The percentage overlap between two repertoires was calculated by dividing the number of shared unique clonotypes by the size of the smaller repertoire. RTK rarefaction, the Chao1 estimator, and Recon v2.1 estimates of unobserved clonotypes were used to assess repertoire richness. OLGA was used to compute generation probabilities for all TCRbeta clonotypes that the gDNA method yielded from a handful of donors. TCRdb holds this immuneACCESS table with in-frame rearrangements only. Some clones are missing; in checked studies, unresolved V genes explain under half, and the rest has no known cause. D and trimming come from the DNA, and the V and J calls and clone size come from that table. This sample lists about 1 million clones; about 76% were detected once. Together, the top ten hold roughly 1.4% of the sample.

A note on this clone: It has no known antigen specificity. Base qualities are not at hand, and no much larger clone is one base apart.

The study at large found these results: Pairwise subsampling led to the expectation that sequencing depth would affect the degree of clonotype sharing among donors. The small number of donors limited the genetic and exposure-history diversity represented. Sampling was restricted to blood, and TCR repertoires in tissues likely differ from the TCR repertoires found in blood. Incomplete sequencing was indicated by rarefaction of sorted-subset datasets, despite the large sequencing depth. Larger estimated clonotype richness was generally found for naive subsets than for memory subsets. Higher generation probabilities were observed for clonotypes shared by all four sorted-subset donors than for non-shared clonotypes. Across a handful of donors, about 5.2% of naive CD4, around 3.3% of naive CD8, approximately 2.5% of memory CD4, and roughly 0.4% of memory CD8 clonotypes were shared.

The rearranged chain carries TRBV14 and TRBJ2-5; there is no confident call for the D gene. The sequence was collected from a man aged 18 to 35 in good health. The sample was memory CD4+ T cells sorted from blood. The sample's cell subset or site label, in plain terms: CD45RA-negative fraction. The CDR3 protein is CASSHWGETQYF. The bases read TGTGCCAGCAGCCACTGGGGAGAGACCCAGTACTTC.